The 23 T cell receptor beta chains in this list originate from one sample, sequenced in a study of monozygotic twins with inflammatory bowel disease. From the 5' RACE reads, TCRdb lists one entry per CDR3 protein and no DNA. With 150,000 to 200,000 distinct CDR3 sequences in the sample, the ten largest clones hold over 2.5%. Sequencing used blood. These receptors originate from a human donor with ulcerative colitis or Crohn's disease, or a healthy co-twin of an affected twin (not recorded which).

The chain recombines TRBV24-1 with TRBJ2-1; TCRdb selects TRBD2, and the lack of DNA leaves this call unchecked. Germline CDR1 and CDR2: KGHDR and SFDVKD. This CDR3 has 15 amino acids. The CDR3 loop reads CATSLPGTSGTEQFF.

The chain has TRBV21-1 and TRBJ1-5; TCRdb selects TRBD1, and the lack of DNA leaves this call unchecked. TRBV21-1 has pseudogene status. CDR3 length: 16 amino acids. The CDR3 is CASSLLGGLGNQPQHF.

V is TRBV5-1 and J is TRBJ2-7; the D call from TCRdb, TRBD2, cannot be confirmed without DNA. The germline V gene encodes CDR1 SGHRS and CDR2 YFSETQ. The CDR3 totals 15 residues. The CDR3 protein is CASSLPSEGSYEQYF.

The CDR3 sequence is CASSLVFQGRTEAFF. The chain links TRBV7-2 to TRBJ1-1; TCRdb designates TRBD1, a call that cannot be tested without DNA. This CDR3 has 15 residues. Germline-derived CDR1 and CDR2 are SGHTA and FQGNSA. Full variable domain (outside the CDR3, taken from reference TRBV7-2 and TRBJ1-1): GAGVSQSPSNKVTEKGKDVELRCDPISGHTALYWYRQSLGQGLEFLIYFQGNSAPDKSGLPSDRFSAERTGGSVSTLTIQRTQQEDSAVYLCASSLVFQGRTEAFFGQGTRLTVV.

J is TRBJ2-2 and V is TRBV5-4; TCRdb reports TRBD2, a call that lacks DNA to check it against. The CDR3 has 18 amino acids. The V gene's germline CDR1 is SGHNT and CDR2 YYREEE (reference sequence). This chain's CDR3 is CASSRGLAGGPSAGELFF.

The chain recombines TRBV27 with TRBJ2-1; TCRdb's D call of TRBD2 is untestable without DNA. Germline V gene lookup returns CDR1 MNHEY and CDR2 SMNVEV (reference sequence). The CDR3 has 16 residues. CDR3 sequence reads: CASSLRGTSSYNEQFF.

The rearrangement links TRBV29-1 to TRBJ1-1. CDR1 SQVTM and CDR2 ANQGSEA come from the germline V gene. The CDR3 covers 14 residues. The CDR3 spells CSVEVRGANTEAFF.

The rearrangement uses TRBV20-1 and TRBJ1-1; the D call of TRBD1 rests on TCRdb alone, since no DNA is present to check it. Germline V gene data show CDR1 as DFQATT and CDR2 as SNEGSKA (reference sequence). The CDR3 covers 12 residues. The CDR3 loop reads CSALQAATEAFF.

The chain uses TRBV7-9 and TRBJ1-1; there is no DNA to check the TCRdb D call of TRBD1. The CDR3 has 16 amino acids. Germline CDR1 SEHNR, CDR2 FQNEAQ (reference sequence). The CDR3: CASSLPRAAMNTEAFF.

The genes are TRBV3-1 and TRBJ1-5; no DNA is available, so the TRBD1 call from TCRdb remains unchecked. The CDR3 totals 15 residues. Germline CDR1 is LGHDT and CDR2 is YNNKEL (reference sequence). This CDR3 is CASSRGTGGNQPQHF.

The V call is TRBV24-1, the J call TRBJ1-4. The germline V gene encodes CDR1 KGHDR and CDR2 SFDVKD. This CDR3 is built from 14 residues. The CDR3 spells CATSDPLANEKLFF.

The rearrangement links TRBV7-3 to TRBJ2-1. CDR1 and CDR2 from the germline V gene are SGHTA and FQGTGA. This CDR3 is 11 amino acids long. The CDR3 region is CASSFNGKQFF.

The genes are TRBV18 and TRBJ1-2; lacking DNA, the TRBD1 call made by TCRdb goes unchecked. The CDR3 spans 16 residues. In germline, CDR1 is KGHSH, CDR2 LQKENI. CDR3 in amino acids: CASSPTQGARNYGYTF.

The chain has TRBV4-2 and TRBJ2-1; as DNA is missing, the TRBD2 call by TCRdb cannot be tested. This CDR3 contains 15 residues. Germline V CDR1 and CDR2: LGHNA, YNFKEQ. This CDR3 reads CASSQVSGVYNEQFF.

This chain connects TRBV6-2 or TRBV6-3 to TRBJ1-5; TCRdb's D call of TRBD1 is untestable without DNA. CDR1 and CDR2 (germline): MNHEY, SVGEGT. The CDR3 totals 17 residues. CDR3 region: CASSYEAGTGSNQPQHF.

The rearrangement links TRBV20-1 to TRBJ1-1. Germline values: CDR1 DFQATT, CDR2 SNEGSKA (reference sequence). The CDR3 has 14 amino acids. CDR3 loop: CSARRLTMNTEAFF.

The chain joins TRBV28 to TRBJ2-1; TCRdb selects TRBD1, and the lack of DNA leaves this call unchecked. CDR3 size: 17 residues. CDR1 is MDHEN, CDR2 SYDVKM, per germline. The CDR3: CASTSTGGGISYNEQFF. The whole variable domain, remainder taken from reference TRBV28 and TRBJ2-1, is DVKVTQSSRYLVKRTGEKVFLECVQDMDHENMFWYRQDPGLGLRLIYFSYDVKMKEKGDIPEGYSVSREKKERFSLILESASTNQTSMYLCASTSTGGGISYNEQFFGPGTRLTVL.

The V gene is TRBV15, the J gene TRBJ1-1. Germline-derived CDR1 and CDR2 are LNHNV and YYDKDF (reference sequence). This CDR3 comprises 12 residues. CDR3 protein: CATSTGNTEAFF.

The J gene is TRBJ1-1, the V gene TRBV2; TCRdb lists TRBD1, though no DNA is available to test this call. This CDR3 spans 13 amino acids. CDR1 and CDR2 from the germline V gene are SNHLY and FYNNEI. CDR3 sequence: CASSEIGGTEAFF.

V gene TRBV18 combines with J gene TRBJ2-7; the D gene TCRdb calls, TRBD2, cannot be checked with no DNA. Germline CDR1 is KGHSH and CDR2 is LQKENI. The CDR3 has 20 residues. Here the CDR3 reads CASSPRWKLAGEMILYEQYF.

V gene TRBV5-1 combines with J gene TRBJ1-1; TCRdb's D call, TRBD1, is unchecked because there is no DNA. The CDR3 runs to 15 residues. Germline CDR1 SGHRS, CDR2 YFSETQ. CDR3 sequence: CASRARGQPYTEAFF.

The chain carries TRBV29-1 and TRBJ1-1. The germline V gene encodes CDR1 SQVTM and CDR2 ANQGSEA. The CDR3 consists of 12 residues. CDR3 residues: CSVDEGNTEAFF. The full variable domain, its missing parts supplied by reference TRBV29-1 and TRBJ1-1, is SAVISQKPSRDICQRGTSLTIQCQVDSQVTMMFWYRQQPGQSLTLIATANQGSEATYESGFVIDKFPISRPNLTFSTLTVSNMSPEDSSIYLCSVDEGNTEAFFGQGTRLTVV.

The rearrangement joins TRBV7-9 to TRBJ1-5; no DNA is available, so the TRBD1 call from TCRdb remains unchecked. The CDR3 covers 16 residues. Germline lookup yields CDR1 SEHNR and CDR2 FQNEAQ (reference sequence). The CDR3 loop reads CASSSGGGHPNQPQHF.